What follows is one TCR beta chain and its context. Its antigen is not identified. The data were obtained in a study of T-cell memory formation after mild COVID-19. Study-wide background: For the most part, TCR clusters were specific to one donor.

TCRdb independently ran MiXCR on the 5' RACE reads; one entry per CDR3 protein. The data hold just over 400,000 distinct CDR3 sequences, with about 25% observed a single time. In germline, CDR1 is LNHNV, CDR2 YYDKDF (reference sequence). This CDR3 region has 17 residues. Trimming cost V 1 base and J 5 bases; bases outside gene matches: 11. General study results and limits: Contracting clones, day 15 to 85, had balanced CD4/CD8, and later expanders favored CD4+.

The chain links TRBV15 to TRBJ2-7; 10 bases are a match to TRBD1. The clonotype originates from an adult woman who had mild COVID-19 (a few samples of this study predate the infection). Cell type and time point are not known. Specimen: PBMCs or a T cell subset sorted from them (not recorded which). The CDR3: CATSRGSDGTGVHEQYF. DNA of the CDR3: TGTGCCACCAGCAGAGGTTCCGATGGGACAGGGGTCCACGAGCAGTACTTC.